Given below is one T cell receptor beta chain in context. Its antigen remains unidentified. The record originates from a study of T cell responses to AZD1222 COVID-19 vaccine. Broader study findings: Two AZD1222 administrations were followed by greater Spike-specific TCR breadth and depth.

The protocol was immunoSEQ multiplex PCR, while the TCRdb copy is restricted to in-frame clones and leaves out a portion. The table shows 90,000 to 110,000 clones, with around 87% occurring only once. V lost 4 bases and J 9 bases, leaving 17 bases between the germline ends. The length of the CDR3 is 15 residues. The germline gives CDR1 SGHTS, CDR2 YDEGEE. The sequencing here drew on peripheral blood, taken 28 days after the second AZD1222 dose. The TCR was taken from an adult who received the AZD1222 COVID-19 vaccine. The rearrangement uses TRBV5-8 and TRBJ1-6; D ambiguous. The CDR3 is CASSHQFSTSSPLHF. The CDR3, as DNA: TGTGCCAGCAGCCACCAGTTCTCCACCAGTTCACCCCTCCACTTT.